The 30 T cell receptor beta chains in this list originate from one sample, sequenced in a study of T cell responses to AZD1222 COVID-19 vaccine. Produced via immunoSEQ multiplex PCR; TCRdb's table is partial and in-frame only. The sample comprises 130,000 or so clones, roughly 86% of which are singletons, and roughly 12% rests with the top ten. The sequencing used peripheral blood, collected on day 0 of AZD1222 vaccination. The receptors here all came from an adult in good health.

This chain joins TRBV5-1 and TRBJ2-1, with 9 bases that match TRBD2. The CDR3 is 15 amino acids. J gave up 7 bases and V 0 bases, and 5 bases lay outside the gene matches. Germline V gene lookup returns CDR1 SGHRS and CDR2 YFSETQ. CDR3 residues: CASSLGGGAQNEQFF. The CDR3 DNA sequence: TGCGCCAGCAGCTTGGGCGGGGGGGCTCAAAATGAGCAGTTCTTC.

In its sample, this clone was seen once. The junction differs from germline at one of its ends, possibly a read error. The chain combines TRBV12-3 or TRBV12-4 with TRBJ2-7; D call uncertain. This CDR3 spans 12 amino acids. CDR3 DNA sequence: TGTGCCAGCAGTTTATCGCTCTACAAGCAGTACTTC. Its protein product is CASSLSLYKQYF.

The V call is TRBV5-6, the J call TRBJ1-2, with 10 nucleotides matching TRBD1. Trimming removed 3 bases from V and 4 bases from J; junction bases left unmatched: 9. Looked up from germline, CDR1 is SGHDT and CDR2 is YYEEEE. The CDR3 spans 16 residues. CDR3 in amino acids: CASSSPSTGGTYGYTF. The CDR3 DNA is TGTGCCAGCAGCTCCCCTTCGACAGGGGGCACCTATGGCTACACCTTC.

The genes are TRBV6-5 and TRBJ1-5, with D perhaps TRBD1 (6 bases). CDR3 length: 15 residues. V was cut by 6 bases and J by 0 bases, with 12 bases left in between. The germline CDR1 and CDR2 sequences are MNHEY and SVGAGI. CDR3 DNA: TGTGCCAGCAGGCTGGACAGCGATAGCAATCAGCCCCAGCATTTT. Encoded protein: CASRLDSDSNQPQHF.

The V gene is TRBV7-8, the J gene TRBJ1-5; D is uncertain. CDR1 SGHVS and CDR2 FQNEAQ come from the germline V gene. V lost 2 bases and J 0 bases, leaving 11 bases between the germline ends. The CDR3 totals 16 residues. The CDR3 DNA sequence: TGTGCCAGCAGCTTATTTAACGGCTATAGCAATCAGCCCCAGCATTTT. It is translated as CASSLFNGYSNQPQHF.

The V and J genes are TRBV15 and TRBJ1-2, with a tentative D call TRBD1 (5 bases). The V end was cut by 3 bases, the J end by 3 bases, with 11 bases between. CDR1 LNHNV and CDR2 YYDKDF come from the germline V gene (reference sequence). The CDR3 consists of 14 residues. The CDR3 loop reads CATSSFRADYGYTF. In nucleotides, the CDR3 is TGTGCCACCAGCAGTTTCAGGGCCGACTATGGCTACACCTTC.

This chain joins TRBV5-5 and TRBJ1-5; no definite D call. This CDR3 is 15 amino acids long. V dropped 4 bases and J dropped 4 bases, with 15 bases sitting between them. Germline V gives CDR1 SGHKS, CDR2 YYEKEE (reference sequence). CDR3 sequence: CASSPSSRNNQPQHF. The CDR3 region has the DNA TGTGCCAGCAGCCCCTCAAGTAGAAATAATCAGCCCCAGCATTTT.

The chain joins TRBV11-2 to TRBJ1-2; maybe TRBD1 (5 bases). Germline loops: CDR1 SGHAT, CDR2 FQNNGV. This CDR3 region has 12 residues. Trimming took off 3 bases at V and 6 bases at J, with 8 bases between the two ends. CDR3 protein: CASSFEGDGYTF. The CDR3 region has the DNA TGTGCCAGCAGCTTCGAAGGGGATGGCTACACCTTC.

The CDR3 nucleotides read TGCGCCAGCAGCTTGACTAGCACTTTTGCCGAGCAGTACTTC. Translation gives CASSLTSTFAEQYF. The chain uses TRBV5-1 and TRBJ2-7; maybe TRBD2 (6 bases). CDR3 length: 14 residues. Trimming left V 1 base short and J 6 bases short, with 14 bases between. The V gene's germline CDR1 is SGHRS and CDR2 YFSETQ.

J is TRBJ1-5 and V is TRBV7-9, with a possible D match to TRBD1 (5 bases). The CDR3 contains 15 residues. Germline assignment: CDR1 SEHNR and CDR2 FQNEAQ (reference sequence). Trimming removed 1 base from V and 4 bases from J, with 11 bases in between. DNA of the CDR3: TGTGCCAGCAGCTTAGGGGGACTGATTAATCAGCCCCAGCATTTT. Translated: CASSLGGLINQPQHF.

This clone was seen a single time. The genes are TRBV2 and TRBJ1-2; possibly TRBD1 for D (5 bases). CDR1 and CDR2 from the germline V gene are SNHLY and FYNNEI. The CDR3 runs 16 residues. V was clipped by 6 bases and J by 4 bases, with 21 bases between them. CDR3 in amino acids: CASRAGFSGSLYGYTF. The CDR3 DNA reads as TGTGCCAGCAGGGCAGGGTTCAGTGGCTCACTCTATGGCTACACCTTC.

The chain uses TRBV12-5 and TRBJ2-5, with a weak D call TRBD1 (5 bases). V shed 8 bases and J shed 4 bases, with 11 bases lying between them. The CDR3 is made up of 12 amino acids. The germline gives CDR1 LGHNT, CDR2 FRNRAP. CDR3 in amino acids: CASRKGLETQYF. The CDR3 DNA reads as TGTGCTAGTCGGAAGGGGTTAGAGACCCAGTACTTC.

The chain employs TRBV20-1 and TRBJ2-3; 8 nucleotides agree with TRBD2. The CDR3 runs to 11 residues. The germline V gene encodes CDR1 DFQATT and CDR2 SNEGSKA (reference sequence). The ends lost 6 bases at V and 8 bases at J; junction bases unmatched: 4. This CDR3 reads CSATTSGTQYF. The CDR3, as DNA: TGCAGTGCGACCACTAGCGGTACGCAGTATTTT.

The chain uses TRBV30 and TRBJ2-3; D gene uncertain. V was clipped by 4 bases and J by 4 bases, with 12 bases between them. Germline CDR1 reads GTSNPN; CDR2 reads SVGIG (reference sequence). This CDR3 spans 13 amino acids. The CDR3 DNA reads as TGTGCCTGGACCCAGCGCCGGGCAGATACGCAGTATTTT. It specifies CAWTQRRADTQYF.

This chain links TRBV6-4 with TRBJ2-1; D remains unclear. Per germline, CDR1 MRHNA and CDR2 SNTAGT. V dropped 4 bases and J dropped 0 bases, with 10 bases sitting between them. The CDR3 extends over 15 amino acids. The CDR3 coding sequence is TGTGCCAGCAGTGCCAGCGCCGGCTCCTACAATGAGCAGTTCTTC. Translation gives CASSASAGSYNEQFF.

The chain combines TRBV18 with TRBJ2-3, with TRBD2 as a possible D gene (6 bases). The CDR3 covers 14 residues. Trimming removed 1 base from V and 1 base from J, with 6 bases in between. Germline CDR1 reads KGHSH; CDR2 reads LQKENI. The CDR3 region has the DNA TGTGCCAGCTCACCACTAGCGGGCACAGATACGCAGTATTTT. It yields the protein CASSPLAGTDTQYF. Full variable domain (outside the CDR3, taken from reference TRBV18 and TRBJ2-3): NAGVMQNPRHLVRRRGQEARLRCSPMKGHSHVYWYRQLPEEGLKFMVYLQKENIIDESGMPKERFSAEFPKEGPSILRIQQVVRGDSAAYFCASSPLAGTDTQYFGPGTRLTVL.

This clone turned up a few times. The V call is TRBV29-1, the J call TRBJ2-7; 10 nucleotides match TRBD1. V was clipped by 5 bases and J by 6 bases; unmatched bases: 16. There are 16 residues in the CDR3. Germline lookup yields CDR1 SQVTM and CDR2 ANQGSEA. The CDR3 here is CSVLTGGDRLSGEQYF. DNA for the CDR3: TGCAGCGTTCTGACAGGGGGCGATCGACTGTCGGGCGAGCAGTACTTC.

This chain joins TRBV6-5 and TRBJ1-4; 7 bases are a match to TRBD1. J gave up 8 bases and V 8 bases, and 8 bases lay outside the gene matches. CDR1 and CDR2 (germline): MNHEY, SVGAGI. The CDR3 is made up of 13 amino acids. The chain's CDR3 is CASQNRGAEKLFF. The CDR3 DNA sequence: TGTGCCAGCCAAAACAGGGGTGCGGAAAAACTGTTTTTT.

The rearrangement links TRBV19 to TRBJ1-5; D is unclear. The germline CDR1 and CDR2 sequences are LNHDA and SQIVND (reference sequence). There are 15 residues in the CDR3. V was shortened by 5 bases and J by 0 bases, with 11 bases between the two germline ends. The CDR3 DNA follows: TGTGCCAGTAGTGTGTCAGATATTAGCAATCAGCCCCAGCATTTT. Translation gives CASSVSDISNQPQHF.

The chain employs TRBV24-1 and TRBJ2-7; 10 bases fit TRBD2. This CDR3 is 15 amino acids long. Per the germline V gene, CDR1 is KGHDR and CDR2 is SFDVKD. V lost 7 bases, J lost 4 bases, and 9 bases stayed unmatched. DNA for the CDR3: TGTGCCACCAGCCAAGGTAGCGGGAGGTTGTACGAGCAGTACTTC. Its translation: CATSQGSGRLYEQYF.

This CDR3 is CASSYSGIPDTQYF. In nucleotides, the CDR3 is TGTGCCAGCAGTTACTCGGGGATCCCAGATACGCAGTATTTT. The genes are TRBV6-5 and TRBJ2-3; D remains unclear. The CDR3 contains 14 residues. The V and J ends lost 0 bases and 4 bases respectively, with 8 bases between them. Germline V lookup: CDR1 MNHEY, CDR2 SVGAGI.

This clone was observed a handful of times. The V call is TRBV11-2, the J call TRBJ1-2; D not resolved. Trimming cost V 4 bases and J 0 bases, with 15 bases left between them. The length of the CDR3 is 16 residues. CDR1 is SGHAT, CDR2 FQNNGV, per germline. For the CDR3, the DNA is TGTGCCAGCAGCTCACCTGAGGGCCGCTCTAACTATGGCTACACCTTC. It specifies CASSSPEGRSNYGYTF. Together with reference TRBV11-2 and TRBJ1-2, the CDR3 gives the full variable domain: EAGVAQSPRYKIIEKRQSVAFWCNPISGHATLYWYQQILGQGPKLLIQFQNNGVVDDSQLPKDRFSAERLKGVDSTLKIQPAKLEDSAVYLCASSSPEGRSNYGYTFGSGTRLTVV.

V gene TRBV30 combines with J gene TRBJ2-7; 8 bases are shared with TRBD2. Germline CDR1 and CDR2: GTSNPN and SVGIG (reference sequence). J was trimmed by 3 bases and V by 4 bases; bases with no gene match: 14. This CDR3 spans 16 amino acids. DNA of the CDR3: TGTGCCTGGATGAACTTACCGCTAGCGGGTCACTACGAGCAGTACTTC. Translated: CAWMNLPLAGHYEQYF.

The rearrangement links TRBV29-1 to TRBJ2-3, with D perhaps matching TRBD1 (6 bases). CDR3 length equals 10 residues. The germline V and J ends were trimmed by 2 bases and 14 bases, with 11 bases remaining between them. Germline-derived CDR1 and CDR2 are SQVTM and ANQGSEA. The CDR3 loop is CSVENRARYF. Here the CDR3 DNA reads TGCAGCGTTGAAAACAGGGCACGGTATTTT.

This rearrangement joins TRBV7-3 to TRBJ1-1; 8 bases are a match to TRBD1. The CDR3 has 13 residues. The ends lost 4 bases at V and 7 bases at J; junction bases unmatched: 5. Looked up from germline, CDR1 is SGHTA and CDR2 is FQGTGA. DNA of the CDR3: TGTGCCAGCAGCTATCGACAGGGGCGTGAAGCTTTCTTT. It translates to CASSYRQGREAFF.

The chain has TRBV19 and TRBJ1-1, with 8 bases fitting TRBD1. Germline V gene data show CDR1 as LNHDA and CDR2 as SQIVND (reference sequence). The junction had 7 bases not matched to a gene; V was cut back by 7 bases and J by 6 bases. The CDR3 is 13 residues long. The CDR3 region has the DNA TGTGCCAGTATAACTCAGGGGGCTTCTGAAGCTTTCTTT. This translates into CASITQGASEAFF.

The chain links TRBV19 to TRBJ1-4; tentative D call: TRBD1 (6 bases). The germline V gene has CDR1 LNHDA and CDR2 SQIVND (reference sequence). Trimming stripped 10 bases from V and 0 bases from J, with 12 bases between. The CDR3 has 14 residues. CDR3 sequence reads: CATTGQTTNEKLFF. In DNA, the CDR3 is TGTGCCACCACAGGACAGACAACTAATGAAAAACTGTTTTTT.

This rearrangement joins TRBV15 to TRBJ2-1; 9 positions agree with TRBD2. Germline V gene lookup returns CDR1 LNHNV and CDR2 YYDKDF (reference sequence). The CDR3 is made up of 14 amino acids. With V trimmed by 5 bases and J by 10 bases, 9 bases remained unmatched. The CDR3 bases are TGTGCCACCAGCGTTCGCGGGGGGGCGATCGAGCAGTTCTTC. Translated: CATSVRGGAIEQFF. The variable domain in full, with the rest retrieved from reference TRBV15 and TRBJ2-1, is DAMVIQNPRYQVTQFGKPVTLSCSQTLNHNVMYWYQQKSSQAPKLLFHYYDKDFNNEADTPDNFQSRRPNTSFCFLDIRSPGLGDTAMYLCATSVRGGAIEQFFGPGTRLTVL.

The CDR3 nucleotides are TGTGCCAGCAGTTTATCCTCGACAGGAGGTACTGAAGCTTTCTTT. It yields the protein CASSLSSTGGTEAFF. The V call is TRBV27, the J call TRBJ1-1; a possible D gene is TRBD1 (6 bases). Germline CDR1 MNHEY, CDR2 SMNVEV (reference sequence). The length of the CDR3 is 15 residues. Trimming left V 0 bases short and J 5 bases short, with 13 bases between.

The V gene is TRBV28, the J gene TRBJ2-1; no reliable D call. The V end was cut by 2 bases, the J end by 5 bases, with 10 bases between. The CDR3 loop spans 14 amino acids. Germline V gene data show CDR1 as MDHEN and CDR2 as SYDVKM. The CDR3, as DNA: TGTGCCAGCAGTTTAAACGGGTTTCACAATGAGCAGTTCTTC. Residues: CASSLNGFHNEQFF.